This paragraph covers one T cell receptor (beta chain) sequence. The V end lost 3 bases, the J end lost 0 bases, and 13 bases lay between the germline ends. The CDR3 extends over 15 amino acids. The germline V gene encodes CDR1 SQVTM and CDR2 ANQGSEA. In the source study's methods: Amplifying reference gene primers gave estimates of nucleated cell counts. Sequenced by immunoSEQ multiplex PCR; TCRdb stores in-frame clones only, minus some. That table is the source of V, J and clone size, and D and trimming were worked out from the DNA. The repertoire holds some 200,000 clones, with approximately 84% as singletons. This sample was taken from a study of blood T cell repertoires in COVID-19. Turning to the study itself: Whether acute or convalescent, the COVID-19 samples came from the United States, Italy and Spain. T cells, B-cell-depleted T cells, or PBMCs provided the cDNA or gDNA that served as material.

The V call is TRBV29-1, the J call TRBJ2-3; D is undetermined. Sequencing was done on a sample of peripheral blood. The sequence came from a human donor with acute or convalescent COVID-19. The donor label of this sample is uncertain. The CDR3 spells CSVDAGHSSTDTQYF. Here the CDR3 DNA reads TGCAGCGTTGACGCTGGGCACTCTAGCACAGATACGCAGTATTTT.